The 11 T cell receptor beta chains below all came from one sample that was sequenced in a study of cytotoxic CD8 clonotypes in ibrutinib-treated CLL. The protocol was immunoSEQ multiplex PCR, while the TCRdb copy is restricted to in-frame clones and leaves out a portion. The sample lists over 200,000 clones; roughly 73% were seen once. The source material was PBMCs, sampled after 12 months of ibrutinib treatment. The receptors were sampled from a human donor with chronic lymphocytic leukemia.

The chain is built from TRBV27 and TRBJ2-7; perhaps TRBD1 as D (6 bases). Deletions cut 2 bases from V and 2 bases from J, with 7 bases between. The CDR3 is 13 amino acids. Per the germline V gene, CDR1 is MNHEY and CDR2 is SMNVEV (reference sequence). The DNA for the CDR3 is TGTGCCAGCAGTTTACAGGGGACCTACGAGCAGTACTTC. Translation gives CASSLQGTYEQYF.

This clone was detected once. One end of the junction varies from germline; a read error may be responsible. The chain couples TRBV2 to TRBJ1-1; D unclear. Germline V lookup: CDR1 SNHLY, CDR2 FYNNEI. This CDR3 has 15 residues. CDR3 loop: CASREEIWEDTEAFF. CDR3 nucleotides: TGTGCCAGCAGGGAAGAGATATGGGAGGACACTGAAGCTTTCTTT.

The rearrangement links TRBV4-2 to TRBJ1-1, with 8 bases that match TRBD1. The CDR3 runs 18 residues. V was clipped by 2 bases and J by 1 base; unmatched bases: 12. The germline V gene encodes CDR1 LGHNA and CDR2 YNFKEQ. The CDR3 region has the DNA TGTGCCAGCAGCCAACGGATTACAGGGGGTAAAGGGAACACTGAAGCTTTCTTT. It specifies CASSQRITGGKGNTEAFF.

The CDR3 protein is CSVLGGTPIPYEQYF. The CDR3 DNA follows: TGCAGCGTCCTCGGGGGGACACCCATTCCCTACGAGCAGTACTTC. The rearrangement joins TRBV29-1 to TRBJ2-7; weak D call: TRBD2 (7 bases). Trimming cost V 6 bases and J 2 bases, with 20 bases left between them. The germline gives CDR1 SQVTM, CDR2 ANQGSEA. The CDR3 is made up of 15 amino acids.

The rearrangement uses TRBV4-1 and TRBJ1-3; D gene unclear. Looked up from germline, CDR1 is MGHRA and CDR2 is YSYEKL. Deletions cut 1 base from V and 0 bases from J, with 7 bases between. CDR3 size: 15 residues. DNA of the CDR3: TGCGCCAGCAGCCAAGTTATCTACTCTGGAAACACCATATATTTT. It yields the protein CASSQVIYSGNTIYF.

This chain joins TRBV29-1 and TRBJ2-1; TRBD2 agrees at 7 bases. The V gene's germline CDR1 is SQVTM and CDR2 ANQGSEA. CDR3 length: 15 residues. V was pared by 7 bases and J by 0 bases, with 9 bases of the junction left unmatched. The CDR3 sequence is CSAGGGGSSYNEQFF. DNA of the CDR3: TGCAGCGCTGGCGGCGGGGGAAGCTCCTACAATGAGCAGTTCTTC.

This clone was seen only a few times. This sequence joins TRBV30 and TRBJ1-2, with 8 bases that match TRBD1. Trimming took 5 bases from V and 3 from J; bases not matched to a gene: 5. Germline V gene lookup returns CDR1 GTSNPN and CDR2 SVGIG (reference sequence). The CDR3 extends over 13 amino acids. CDR3 in DNA: TGTGCCTGGCAACTGGGACAGGACTATGGCTACACCTTC. It translates to CAWQLGQDYGYTF.

In this sample, this clone is large. The CDR3 region is CASSIGIGNTEAFF. CDR3 bases: TGTGCCAGTAGTATTGGGATTGGGAACACTGAAGCTTTCTTT. The V call is TRBV19, the J call TRBJ1-1; no clear D gene. This CDR3 has 14 amino acids. Trimming removed 3 bases at V and 1 base at J, with 9 bases between. Germline-derived CDR1 and CDR2 are LNHDA and SQIVND (reference sequence).

The gene calls are TRBV11-3 and TRBJ1-1, with a weak D call TRBD1 (5 bases). The germline V gene encodes CDR1 SGHNT and CDR2 YENEEA. The CDR3 extends over 13 amino acids. V lost 5 bases to trimming and J lost 5 bases, with 12 bases between them. The CDR3: CASSGGWGTEAFF. CDR3 in DNA: TGTGCCAGCAGCGGGGGTTGGGGAACTGAAGCTTTCTTT.

CDR3 in amino acids: CAIMPEGYGYTF. CDR3 nucleotides: TGTGCCATCATGCCCGAGGGATATGGCTACACCTTC. V is TRBV10-3 and J is TRBJ1-2; D call uncertain. The CDR3 runs 12 residues. Trimming took off 7 bases at V and 5 bases at J, with 11 bases between the two ends. The germline V gene encodes CDR1 ENHRY and CDR2 SYGVKD.

This clone was recorded a few times. J is TRBJ1-1 and V is TRBV19; D is perhaps TRBD1 (6 bases). CDR1 is LNHDA and CDR2 is SQIVND in the germline V gene (reference sequence). Trimming removed 6 bases at V and 4 bases at J, with 15 bases between. This CDR3 has 14 amino acids. The CDR3 region is CASRLDQGSTEAFF. The CDR3 region has the DNA TGTGCCAGTAGACTTGATCAGGGGAGCACTGAAGCTTTCTTT.